This TCR beta chain was obtained from a study of blood T cell repertoires in COVID-19. Study background: PBMCs, B-cell-depleted T cells, or T cells provided the cDNA or gDNA that made up the material.

The CDR3 loop spans 15 amino acids. The germline V gene encodes CDR1 SGHTA and CDR2 FQGNSA. With 5 bases removed from V and 7 bases from J, the gap between germline ends came to 20 bases. The authors' processing: Amplification of reference gene primers provided the estimated nucleated cell counts. Clones were read by immunoSEQ multiplex PCR, and TCRdb kept only the in-frame ones, dropping some. The DNA was the basis for D and trimming; V, J and clone size are from that table. This table has hundreds of thousands of clones, roughly 85% appearing once. The sequencing sample was made of PBMCs or T cells enriched from blood (not recorded which). This chain uses TRBV7-2 with TRBJ1-2; D may be TRBD1 (6 bases). The clonotype originates from a woman between 50 and 59 years old with acute COVID-19. The CDR3 DNA reads TGTGCCAGCAGCCCCAGAGACGTAACAGGGATTGGCTACACCTTC. Its protein product is CASSPRDVTGIGYTF.